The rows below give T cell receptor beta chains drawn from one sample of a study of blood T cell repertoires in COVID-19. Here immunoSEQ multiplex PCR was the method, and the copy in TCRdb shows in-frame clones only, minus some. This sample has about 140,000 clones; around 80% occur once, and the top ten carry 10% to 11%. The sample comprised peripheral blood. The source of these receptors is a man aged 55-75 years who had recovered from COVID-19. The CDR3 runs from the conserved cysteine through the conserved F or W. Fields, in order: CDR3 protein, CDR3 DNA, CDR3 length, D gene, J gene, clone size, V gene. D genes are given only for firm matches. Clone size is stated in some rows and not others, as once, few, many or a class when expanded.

cdr3_aa: CASSVEAGMGDEKLFF; cdr3_nt: TGTGCCAGCAGCGTCGAGGCGGGGATGGGGGATGAAAAACTGTTTTTT; cdr3_length: 16; d_call: .; j_call: TRBJ1-4; clone_size: .; v_call: TRBV9
cdr3_aa: CAISEPRVNNEQFF; cdr3_nt: TGTGCCATCAGTGAACCGCGGGTGAACAATGAGCAGTTCTTC; cdr3_length: 14; d_call: .; j_call: TRBJ2-1; clone_size: .; v_call: TRBV10-3
cdr3_aa: CASSLRPGGSTDTQYF; cdr3_nt: TGTGCCAGCAGCTTACGGCCAGGAGGGAGCACAGATACGCAGTATTTT; cdr3_length: 16; d_call: .; j_call: TRBJ2-3; clone_size: .; v_call: TRBV7-9
cdr3_aa: CAWAGFHGYTF; cdr3_nt: TGTGCCTGGGCGGGGTTCCATGGCTACACCTTC; cdr3_length: 11; d_call: .; j_call: TRBJ1-2; clone_size: .; v_call: TRBV30
cdr3_aa: CASSLGDYRYEQYF; cdr3_nt: TGTGCCAGCAGCCTCGGGGACTACCGTTACGAGCAGTACTTC; cdr3_length: 14; d_call: TRBD2; j_call: TRBJ2-7; clone_size: .; v_call: TRBV7-2
cdr3_aa: CASSLWTGASTDTQYF; cdr3_nt: TGTGCCAGCAGCCTATGGACAGGGGCTAGCACAGATACGCAGTATTTT; cdr3_length: 16; d_call: TRBD1; j_call: TRBJ2-3; clone_size: .; v_call: TRBV7-9
cdr3_aa: CASSPTGGNSPLHF; cdr3_nt: TGTGCCAGCTCACCGACAGGGGGAAATTCACCCCTCCACTTT; cdr3_length: 14; d_call: TRBD1; j_call: TRBJ1-6; clone_size: .; v_call: TRBV18
cdr3_aa: CAWSVDRTAYEQYF; cdr3_nt: TGTGCCTGGAGTGTAGATAGAACAGCCTACGAGCAGTACTTC; cdr3_length: 14; d_call: .; j_call: TRBJ2-7; clone_size: .; v_call: TRBV30
cdr3_aa: CASSRRVFNSPLHF; cdr3_nt: TGTGCCAGCAGCCGCAGGGTTTTTAATTCACCCCTCCACTTT; cdr3_length: 14; d_call: .; j_call: TRBJ1-6; clone_size: .; v_call: TRBV3-1/TRBV3-2
cdr3_aa: CASSLGQASYNEQFF; cdr3_nt: TGTGCTAGCAGCCTCGGACAGGCTTCCTACAATGAGCAGTTCTTC; cdr3_length: 15; d_call: TRBD1; j_call: TRBJ2-1; clone_size: .; v_call: TRBV7-7
cdr3_aa: CASSPGGGLNEKLFF; cdr3_nt: TGTGCCAGCAGCCCCGGGGGAGGGCTGAATGAAAAACTGTTTTTT; cdr3_length: 15; d_call: .; j_call: TRBJ1-4; clone_size: few; v_call: TRBV14
cdr3_aa: CASSLRAGTGGNIQYF; cdr3_nt: TGTGCCAGCAGCTTACGGGCCGGGACAGGGGGCAACATTCAGTACTTC; cdr3_length: 16; d_call: TRBD1; j_call: TRBJ2-4; clone_size: .; v_call: TRBV7-2